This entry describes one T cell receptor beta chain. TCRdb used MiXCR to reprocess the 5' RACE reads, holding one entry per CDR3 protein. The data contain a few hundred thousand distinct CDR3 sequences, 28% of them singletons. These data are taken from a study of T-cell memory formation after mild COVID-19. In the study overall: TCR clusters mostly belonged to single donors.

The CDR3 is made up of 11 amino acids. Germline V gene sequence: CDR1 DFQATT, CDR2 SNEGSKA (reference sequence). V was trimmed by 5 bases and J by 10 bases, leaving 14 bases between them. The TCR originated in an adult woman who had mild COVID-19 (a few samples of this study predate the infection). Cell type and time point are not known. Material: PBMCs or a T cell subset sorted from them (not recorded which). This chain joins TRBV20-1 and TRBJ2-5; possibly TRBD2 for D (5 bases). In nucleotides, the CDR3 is TGCAGTGCTCGACTGGACCGGGGCCAGTACTTC. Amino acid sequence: CSARLDRGQYF.